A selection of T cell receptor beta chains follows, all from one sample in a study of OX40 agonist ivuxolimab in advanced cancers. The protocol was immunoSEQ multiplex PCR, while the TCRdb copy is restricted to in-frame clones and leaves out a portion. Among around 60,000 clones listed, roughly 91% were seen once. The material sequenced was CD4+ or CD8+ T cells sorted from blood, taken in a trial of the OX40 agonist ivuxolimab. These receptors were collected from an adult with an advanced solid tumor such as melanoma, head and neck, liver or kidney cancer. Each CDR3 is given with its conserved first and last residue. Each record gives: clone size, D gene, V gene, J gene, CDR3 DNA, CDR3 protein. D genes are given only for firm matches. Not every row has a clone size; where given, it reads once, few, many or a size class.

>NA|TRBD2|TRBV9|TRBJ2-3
TGTGCCAGCAACCATGTAGCGGGGGGCACAGATACGCAGTATTTT
CASNHVAGGTDTQYF
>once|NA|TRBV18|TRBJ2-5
TGTGCCAGCTCACCACCGATTAGCCAAGAGACCCAGTACTTC
CASSPPISQETQYF
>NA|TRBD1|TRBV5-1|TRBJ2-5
TGCGCCAGCAGCTTGGACCCAGGACAGGGTAAAGAGACCCAGTACTTC
CASSLDPGQGKETQYF
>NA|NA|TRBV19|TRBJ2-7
TGTGCCAGTAGTACCCACCCCACGGGCGAGCAGTACTTC
CASSTHPTGEQYF
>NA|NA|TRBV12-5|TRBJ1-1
TGTGCTAGTGAACAGGGCGGATCCAGGCCTGAAGCTTTCTTT
CASEQGGSRPEAFF
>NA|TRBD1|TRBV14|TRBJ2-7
TGTGCCAGCAGCCAAGCCGGGACAGGGTACAACGAGCAGTACTTC
CASSQAGTGYNEQYF
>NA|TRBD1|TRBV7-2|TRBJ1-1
TGTGCCAGCAGCTACCGGGACAGGGGGAACACTGAAGCTTTCTTT
CASSYRDRGNTEAFF
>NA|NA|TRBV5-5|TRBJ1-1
TGTGCCAGCAGCTTGGCTGGGGAGAACACTGAAGCTTTCTTT
CASSLAGENTEAFF
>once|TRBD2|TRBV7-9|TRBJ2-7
TGTGCCAGCAGCTTAATTAAGCGGGAGGCGATCTACGAGCAGTACTTC
CASSLIKREAIYEQYF
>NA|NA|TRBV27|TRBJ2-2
TGTGCCAGCAGTTTATCATACACCGGGGAGCTGTTTTTT
CASSLSYTGELFF
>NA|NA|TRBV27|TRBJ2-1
TGTGCCAGCAGTTTCCAGGGGACTCCTTACAATGAGCAGTTCTTC
CASSFQGTPYNEQFF
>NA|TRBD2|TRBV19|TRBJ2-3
TGTGCCAGTTCGGGGACTAGCGGGATTACAGATACGCAGTATTTT
CASSGTSGITDTQYF
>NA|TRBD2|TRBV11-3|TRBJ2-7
TGTGCCAGCAGCGCAGGGACTAGCGGTTCCTACGAGCAGTACTTC
CASSAGTSGSYEQYF
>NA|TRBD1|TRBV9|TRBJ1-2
TGTGCCAGCAGCGTCGAGGTCGACAGGGGCCTAACTAACTATGGCTACACCTTC
CASSVEVDRGLTNYGYTF
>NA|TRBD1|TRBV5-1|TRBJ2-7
TGCGCCAGCAGCTTTACAGGGGACGAGCAGTACTTC
CASSFTGDEQYF
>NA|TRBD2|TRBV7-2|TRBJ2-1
TGTGCCAGCAGCTTAGTAGCGGGAGGGAGAAATGAGCAGTTCTTC
CASSLVAGGRNEQFF
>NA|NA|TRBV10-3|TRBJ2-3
TGTGCCATCAGCCATAGGGATAACTCAGATACGCAGTATTTT
CAISHRDNSDTQYF
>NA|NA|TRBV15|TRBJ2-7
TGTGCCACCAGCAGATCCGGAACTTACGAGCAGTACTTC
CATSRSGTYEQYF
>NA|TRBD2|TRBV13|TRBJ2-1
TGTGCCAGCAGCACATTAGCGGGCGATTTATACAATGAGCAGTTCTTC
CASSTLAGDLYNEQFF
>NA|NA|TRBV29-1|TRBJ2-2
TGCAGCGTTGAGGGGACCTATAACACCGGGGAGCTGTTTTTT
CSVEGTYNTGELFF
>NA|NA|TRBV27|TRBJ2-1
TGTGCCAGCAGTCTACACCACTACAATGAGCAGTTCTTC
CASSLHHYNEQFF
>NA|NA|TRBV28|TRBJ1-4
TGTGCCAGCAGTCCCCGGGGTCCGAATGAAAAACTGTTTTTT
CASSPRGPNEKLFF
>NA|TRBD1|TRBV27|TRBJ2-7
TGTGCCAGCAGTTCCCGGGACAGTTCCTACGAGCAGTACTTC
CASSSRDSSYEQYF
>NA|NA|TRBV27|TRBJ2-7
TGTGCCAGCAGTTACTCCGGGGCTCAAGCCTACGAGCAGTACTTC
CASSYSGAQAYEQYF
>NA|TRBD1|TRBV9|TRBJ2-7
TGTGCCAGCAGCGTAGCGGCCGGGGACAGAGTCTACGAGCAGTACTTC
CASSVAAGDRVYEQYF
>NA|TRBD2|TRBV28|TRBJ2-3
TGTGCCAGCAGCCACTTCCGGACGACTAGCGGCACAGATACGCAGTATTTT
CASSHFRTTSGTDTQYF
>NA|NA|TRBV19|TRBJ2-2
TGTGCCAGTAGTATCTACACCGGGGAGCTGTTTTTT
CASSIYTGELFF
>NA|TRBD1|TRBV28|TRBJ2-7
TGTGCCAGCAGTTCCTTTACAGGGGAGACCTACGAGCAGTACTTC
CASSSFTGETYEQYF
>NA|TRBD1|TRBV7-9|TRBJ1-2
TGTGCCAGCAGCTTTGGGACAGGGGCTAACTATGGCTACACCTTC
CASSFGTGANYGYTF
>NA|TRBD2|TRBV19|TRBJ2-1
TGTGCCAGTGGGCGGGAGTCTGCCTACAATGAGCAGTTCTTC
CASGRESAYNEQFF
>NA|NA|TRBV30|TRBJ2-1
TGTGCCTGGAGTGAGGAGCGGACCTTCTACAATGAGCAGTTCTTC
CAWSEERTFYNEQFF
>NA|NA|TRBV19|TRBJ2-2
TGTGCCAGTAAAGCACCTAGTGCCGGGGAGCTGTTTTTT
CASKAPSAGELFF
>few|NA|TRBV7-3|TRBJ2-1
TGTGCCAGCAGCTTAAATGGGAATGAGCAGTTCTTC
CASSLNGNEQFF
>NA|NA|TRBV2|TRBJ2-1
TGTGCCAGCACCAAATACAATGAGCAGTTCTTC
CASTKYNEQFF
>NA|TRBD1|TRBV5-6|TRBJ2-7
TGTGCCAGCAGCTTCAGGGGGCCTATCGAGCAGTACTTC
CASSFRGPIEQYF
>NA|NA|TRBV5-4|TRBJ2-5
TGTGCCAGCAGCTTGGGTCTAGCCCAAGAGACCCAGTACTTC
CASSLGLAQETQYF
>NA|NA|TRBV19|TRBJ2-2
TGTGCCAGTAGTATATGGGGGATTCACACCGGGGAGCTGTTTTTT
CASSIWGIHTGELFF
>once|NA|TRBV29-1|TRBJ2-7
TGCAGCGTTGTCCGGCGGGACACCTACGAGCAGTACTTC
CSVVRRDTYEQYF